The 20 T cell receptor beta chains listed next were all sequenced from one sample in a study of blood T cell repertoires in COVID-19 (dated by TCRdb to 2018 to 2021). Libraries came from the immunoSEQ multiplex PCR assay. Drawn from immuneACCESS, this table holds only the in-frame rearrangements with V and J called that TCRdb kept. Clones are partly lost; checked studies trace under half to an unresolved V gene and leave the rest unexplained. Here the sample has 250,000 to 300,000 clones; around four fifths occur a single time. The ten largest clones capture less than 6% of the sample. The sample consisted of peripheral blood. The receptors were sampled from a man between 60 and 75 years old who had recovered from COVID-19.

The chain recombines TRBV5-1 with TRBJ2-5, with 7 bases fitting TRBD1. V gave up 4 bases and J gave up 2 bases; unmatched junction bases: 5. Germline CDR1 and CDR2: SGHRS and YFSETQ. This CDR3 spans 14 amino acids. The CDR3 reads CASSKQGLQETQYF. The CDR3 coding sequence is TGCGCCAGCAGCAAACAGGGGTTACAAGAGACCCAGTACTTC.

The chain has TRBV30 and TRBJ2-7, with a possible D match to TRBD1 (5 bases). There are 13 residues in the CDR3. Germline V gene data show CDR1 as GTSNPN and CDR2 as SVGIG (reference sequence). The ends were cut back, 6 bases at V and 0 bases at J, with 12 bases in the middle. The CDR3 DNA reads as TGTGCCTGCTTCCGACAGACCTCCTACGAGCAGTACTTC. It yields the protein CACFRQTSYEQYF.

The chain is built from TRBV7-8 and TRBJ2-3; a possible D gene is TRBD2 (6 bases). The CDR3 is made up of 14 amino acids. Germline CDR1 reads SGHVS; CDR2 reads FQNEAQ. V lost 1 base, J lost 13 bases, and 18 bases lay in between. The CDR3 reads CASSLVRETRVKYF. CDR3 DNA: TGTGCCAGCAGCTTAGTAAGGGAGACTAGAGTGAAGTATTTT.

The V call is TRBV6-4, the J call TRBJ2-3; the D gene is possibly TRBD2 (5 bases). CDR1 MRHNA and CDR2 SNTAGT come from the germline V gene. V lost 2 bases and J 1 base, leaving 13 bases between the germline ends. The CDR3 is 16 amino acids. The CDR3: CASSDTWELGTDTQYF. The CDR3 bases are TGTGCCAGCAGTGACACGTGGGAGTTGGGCACAGATACGCAGTATTTT.

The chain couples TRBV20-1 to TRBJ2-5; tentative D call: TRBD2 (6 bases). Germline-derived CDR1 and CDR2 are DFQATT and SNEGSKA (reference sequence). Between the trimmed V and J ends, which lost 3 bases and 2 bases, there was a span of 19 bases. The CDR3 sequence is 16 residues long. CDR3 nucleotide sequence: TGCAGTGCTAGTCGGGACTCCATCGCGGGTCAAGAGACCCAGTACTTC. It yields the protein CSASRDSIAGQETQYF.

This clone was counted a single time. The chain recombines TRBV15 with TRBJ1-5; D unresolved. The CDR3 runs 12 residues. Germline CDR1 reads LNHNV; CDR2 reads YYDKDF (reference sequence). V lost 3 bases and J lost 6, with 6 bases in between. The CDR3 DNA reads TGTGCCACCAGCAGGTCAGGTCAGCCCCAGCATTTT. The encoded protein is CATSRSGQPQHF.

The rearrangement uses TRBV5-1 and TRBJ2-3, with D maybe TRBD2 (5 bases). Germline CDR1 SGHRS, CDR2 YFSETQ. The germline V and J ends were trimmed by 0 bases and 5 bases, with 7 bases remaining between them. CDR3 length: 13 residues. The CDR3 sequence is CASSLGRGDTQYF. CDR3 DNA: TGCGCCAGCAGCTTGGGTCGGGGAGATACGCAGTATTTT.

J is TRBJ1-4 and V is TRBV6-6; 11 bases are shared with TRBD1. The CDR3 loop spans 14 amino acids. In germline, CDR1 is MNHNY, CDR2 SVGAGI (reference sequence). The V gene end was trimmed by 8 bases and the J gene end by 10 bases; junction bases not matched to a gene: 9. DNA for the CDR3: TGTGCCAGCCTCGGAGGGGACAGGGGGAGAAAACTGTTTTTT. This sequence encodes CASLGGDRGRKLFF.

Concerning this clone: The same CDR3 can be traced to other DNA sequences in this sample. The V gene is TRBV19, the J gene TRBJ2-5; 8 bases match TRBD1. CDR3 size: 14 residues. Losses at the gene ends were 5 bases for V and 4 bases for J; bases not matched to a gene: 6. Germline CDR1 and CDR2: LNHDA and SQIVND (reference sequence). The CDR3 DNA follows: TGTGCCAGTAGTCCCAGGGGGCGCGGAGAGACCCAGTACTTC. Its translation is CASSPRGRGETQYF.

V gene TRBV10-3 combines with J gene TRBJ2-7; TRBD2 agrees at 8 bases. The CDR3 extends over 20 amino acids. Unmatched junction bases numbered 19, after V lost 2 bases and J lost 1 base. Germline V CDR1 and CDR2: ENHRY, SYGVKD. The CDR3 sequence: CAISEDSPLTSGGGSYEQYF. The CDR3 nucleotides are TGTGCCATCAGTGAGGACAGTCCCTTAACTAGCGGAGGGGGTTCCTACGAGCAGTACTTC.

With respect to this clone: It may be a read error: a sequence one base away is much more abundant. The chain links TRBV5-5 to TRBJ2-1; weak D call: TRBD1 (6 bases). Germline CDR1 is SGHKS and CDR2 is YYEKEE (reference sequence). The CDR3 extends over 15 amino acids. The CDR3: CASSLQGSSYNGQFF. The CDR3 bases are TGTGCCAGCAGTTTGCAGGGGAGCTCCTACAATGGGCAGTTCTTC.

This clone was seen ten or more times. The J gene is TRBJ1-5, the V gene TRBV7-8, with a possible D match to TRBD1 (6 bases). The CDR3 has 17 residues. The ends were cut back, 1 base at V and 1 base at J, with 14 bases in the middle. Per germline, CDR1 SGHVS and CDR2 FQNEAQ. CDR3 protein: CASSLESGVYSNQPQHF. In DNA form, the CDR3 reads TGTGCCAGCAGCTTAGAGTCAGGGGTATACAGCAATCAGCCCCAGCATTTT.

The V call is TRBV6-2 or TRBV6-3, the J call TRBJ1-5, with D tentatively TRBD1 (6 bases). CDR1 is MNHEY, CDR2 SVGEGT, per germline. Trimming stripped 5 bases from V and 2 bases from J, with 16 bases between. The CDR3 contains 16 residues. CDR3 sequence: CASSQGREGGNQPQHF. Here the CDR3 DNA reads TGTGCCAGCAGTCAGGGGAGGGAGGGAGGCAATCAGCCCCAGCATTTT.

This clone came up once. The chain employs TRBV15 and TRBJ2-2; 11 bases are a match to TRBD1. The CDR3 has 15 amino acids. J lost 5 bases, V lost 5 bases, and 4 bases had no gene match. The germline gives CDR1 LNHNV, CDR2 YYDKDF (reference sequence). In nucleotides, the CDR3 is TGTGCCACCAGCGGCAGGGACAGGGGGACCGGGGAGCTGTTTTTT. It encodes CATSGRDRGTGELFF. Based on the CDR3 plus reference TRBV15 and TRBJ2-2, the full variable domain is DAMVIQNPRYQVTQFGKPVTLSCSQTLNHNVMYWYQQKSSQAPKLLFHYYDKDFNNEADTPDNFQSRRPNTSFCFLDIRSPGLGDTAMYLCATSGRDRGTGELFFGEGSRLTVL.

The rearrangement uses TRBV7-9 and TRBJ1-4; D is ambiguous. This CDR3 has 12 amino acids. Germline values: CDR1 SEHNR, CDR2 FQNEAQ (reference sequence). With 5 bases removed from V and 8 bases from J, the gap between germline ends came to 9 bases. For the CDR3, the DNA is TGTGCCAGCAGCAGACAAACGGAAAAACTGTTTTTT. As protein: CASSRQTEKLFF.

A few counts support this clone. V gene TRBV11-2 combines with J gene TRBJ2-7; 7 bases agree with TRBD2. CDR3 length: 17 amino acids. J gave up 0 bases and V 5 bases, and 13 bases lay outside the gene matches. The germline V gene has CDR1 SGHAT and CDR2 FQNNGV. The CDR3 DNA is TGTGCCAGCAGCCCACTCCCCGGGACTACCTACTCCTACGAGCAGTACTTC. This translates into CASSPLPGTTYSYEQYF.

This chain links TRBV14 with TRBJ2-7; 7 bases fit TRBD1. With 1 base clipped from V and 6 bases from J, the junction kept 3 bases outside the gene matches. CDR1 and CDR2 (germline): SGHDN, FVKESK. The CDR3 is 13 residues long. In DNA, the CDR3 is TGTGCCAGCAGCCAAGTAACAGGGGCCGAGCAGTACTTC. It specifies CASSQVTGAEQYF.

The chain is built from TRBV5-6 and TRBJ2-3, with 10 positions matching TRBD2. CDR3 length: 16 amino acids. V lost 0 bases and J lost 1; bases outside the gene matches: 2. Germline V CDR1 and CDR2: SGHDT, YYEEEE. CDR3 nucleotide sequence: TGTGCCAGCAGCTTGGGTCTAGCGGGAGGCACAGATACGCAGTATTTT. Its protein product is CASSLGLAGGTDTQYF.

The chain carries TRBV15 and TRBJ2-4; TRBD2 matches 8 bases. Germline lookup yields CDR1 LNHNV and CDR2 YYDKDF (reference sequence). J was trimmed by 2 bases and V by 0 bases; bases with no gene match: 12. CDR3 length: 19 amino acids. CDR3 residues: CATSREKGMERESKNIQYF. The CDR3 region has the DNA TGTGCCACCAGCAGAGAGAAAGGGATGGAGCGGGAGTCCAAAAACATTCAGTACTTC. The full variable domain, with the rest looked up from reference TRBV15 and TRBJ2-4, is DAMVIQNPRYQVTQFGKPVTLSCSQTLNHNVMYWYQQKSSQAPKLLFHYYDKDFNNEADTPDNFQSRRPNTSFCFLDIRSPGLGDTAMYLCATSREKGMERESKNIQYFGAGTRLSVL.

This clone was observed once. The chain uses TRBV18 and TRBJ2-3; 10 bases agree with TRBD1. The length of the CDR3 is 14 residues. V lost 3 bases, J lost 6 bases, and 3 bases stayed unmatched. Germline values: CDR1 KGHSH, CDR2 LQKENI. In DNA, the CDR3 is TGTGCCAGCTCACCGGGACAGGGGAGGGATACGCAGTATTTT. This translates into CASSPGQGRDTQYF.